These 22 T cell receptor beta chains were sequenced from one sample in a study of cytomegalovirus exposure and HLA in healthy donors (dated by TCRdb to about 2017). Library preparation used the immunoSEQ multiplex PCR assay. For the multiplex PCR, a mixture combining 60 forward primers for TCR Vbeta segments and 13 reverse primers for TCR Jbeta segments was used. In TCRdb, the immuneACCESS table is reduced to in-frame sequences with V and J assigned. These tables do not hold every clone; where another copy was compared, an unresolved V gene accounts for under half, and the others remain unexplained. The sample profile shows a few hundred thousand clones; about 89% of them were found once. Of the sample, approximately 1% falls within the top ten clones. The sample consisted of PBMCs. The receptors come from a woman aged 18-29 years in good health and CMV-seronegative.

The V call is TRBV7-6, the J call TRBJ2-4; 7 nucleotides align to TRBD2. The CDR3 runs to 16 residues. Trimming cost V 2 bases and J 0 bases; bases outside gene matches: 4. Germline V gene data show CDR1 as SGHVS and CDR2 as FNYEAQ. The CDR3 protein is CASSLSPGGAKNIQYF. The CDR3, as DNA: TGTGCCAGCAGCTTATCCCCGGGGGGAGCCAAAAACATTCAGTACTTC.

The rearrangement uses TRBV2 and TRBJ2-1; tentative D call: TRBD1 (6 bases). Trimming took 6 bases from V and 0 from J, leaving 12 bases between them. CDR3 length: 15 amino acids. CDR1 SNHLY and CDR2 FYNNEI come from the germline V gene. CDR3 coding DNA: TGTGCCAGCAGACCGACAGGAAGCTCCTACAATGAGCAGTTCTTC. It specifies CASRPTGSSYNEQFF.

This clone was observed a few times. V and J are TRBV4-1 and TRBJ1-2; D unresolved. V gave up 8 bases and J gave up 0 bases, with 16 bases separating them. Germline V gives CDR1 MGHRA, CDR2 YSYEKL. There are 15 residues in the CDR3. The CDR3 is CASGRALITNYGYTF. CDR3 nucleotides: TGCGCCAGCGGCCGGGCCCTAATTACTAACTATGGCTACACCTTC.

The CDR3 nucleotides are TGCGCCAGCAGCGAGCCACTAGAAACAGATACGCAGTATTTT. The encoded protein is CASSEPLETDTQYF. The chain has TRBV5-1 and TRBJ2-3, with D perhaps matching TRBD2 (5 bases). CDR3 length: 14 residues. V was clipped by 4 bases and J by 3 bases, with 12 bases between them. CDR1 is SGHRS and CDR2 is YFSETQ in the germline V gene.

The gene calls are TRBV5-1 and TRBJ2-1, with TRBD2 as a possible D gene (5 bases). The V end was cut by 0 bases, the J end by 0 bases, with 13 bases between. This CDR3 comprises 17 residues. From germline, CDR1 is SGHRS and CDR2 YFSETQ. CDR3 DNA sequence: TGCGCCAGCAGCTTGGAGCCCCCGGGGAGCTCCTACAATGAGCAGTTCTTC. It translates to CASSLEPPGSSYNEQFF.

This chain links TRBV4-2 with TRBJ2-7, with 7 bases matching TRBD1. The germline gives CDR1 LGHNA, CDR2 YNFKEQ. V shed 1 base, J shed 3 bases, and the junction held 15 bases outside the gene matches. The CDR3 consists of 18 residues. CDR3 sequence: CASSQGLSIWGQNYEQYF. The CDR3 region has the DNA TGTGCCAGCAGCCAAGGTCTTTCGATCTGGGGACAGAACTACGAGCAGTACTTC.

The chain is built from TRBV27 and TRBJ1-2; 10 positions match TRBD1. Germline V gene sequence: CDR1 MNHEY, CDR2 SMNVEV (reference sequence). The CDR3 consists of 15 residues. V gave up 3 bases and J gave up 7 bases; unmatched junction bases: 8. The chain's CDR3 is CASSLSGTGVAGYTF. In DNA form, the CDR3 reads TGTGCCAGCAGTTTGTCCGGGACAGGGGTTGCTGGCTACACCTTC.

V gene TRBV4-1 combines with J gene TRBJ1-6; 9 nucleotides match TRBD1. CDR3 length: 18 residues. CDR1 is MGHRA, CDR2 YSYEKL, per germline. Trimming at V came to 1 base and at J to 8 bases, leaving 12 bases not matched to a gene. The CDR3, as DNA: TGCGCCAGCAGCCAAGTTGTGGGACAGGGAACGGACCATTCACCCCTCCACTTT. Protein product: CASSQVVGQGTDHSPLHF.

The chain is built from TRBV9 and TRBJ1-2; 7 bases agree with TRBD1. This CDR3 spans 15 amino acids. V was clipped by 4 bases and J by 4 bases; unmatched bases: 10. Germline V gene data show CDR1 as SGDLS and CDR2 as YYNGEE. The CDR3 reads CASSQRQGPIYGYTF. For the CDR3, the DNA is TGTGCCAGCAGCCAACGACAGGGACCGATCTATGGCTACACCTTC. The full variable domain, rest sourced from reference TRBV9 and TRBJ1-2, is DSGVTQTPKHLITATGQRVTLRCSPRSGDLSVYWYQQSLDQGLQFLIQYYNGEERAKGNILERFSAQQFPDLHSELNLSSLELGDSALYFCASSQRQGPIYGYTFGSGTRLTVV.

The chain couples TRBV10-3 to TRBJ2-5, with D perhaps matching TRBD2 (7 bases). V was cut by 10 bases and J by 4 bases, with 19 bases left in between. The CDR3 sequence is 14 residues long. The V gene's germline CDR1 is ENHRY and CDR2 SYGVKD. The CDR3 here is CATYQGRETETQYF. CDR3 coding DNA: TGTGCCACCTATCAGGGGCGGGAGACAGAGACCCAGTACTTC.

This clone was counted between two and nine times. The rearrangement uses TRBV18 and TRBJ1-1; unclear D gene. Trimming left V 2 bases short and J 6 bases short, with 10 bases between. The CDR3 contains 13 residues. Germline-derived CDR1 and CDR2 are KGHSH and LQKENI. The CDR3 sequence is CASSPGLPPEAFF. Here the CDR3 DNA reads TGTGCCAGCTCACCAGGACTGCCGCCTGAAGCTTTCTTT.

CDR3 residues: CASSLSQGNQPQHF. As DNA, the CDR3 is TGTGCCAGCAGCTTAAGTCAGGGAAACCAGCCCCAGCATTTT. The rearrangement uses TRBV7-9 and TRBJ1-5; tentatively, D is TRBD1 (5 bases). This CDR3 comprises 14 residues. CDR1 SEHNR and CDR2 FQNEAQ come from the germline V gene (reference sequence). The V end was cut by 2 bases, the J end by 7 bases, with 12 bases between. The full variable domain, completed using reference TRBV7-9 and TRBJ1-5, is DTGVSQNPRHKITKRGQNVTFRCDPISEHNRLYWYRQTLGQGPEFLTYFQNEAQLEKSRLLSDRFSAERPKGSFSTLEIQRTEQGDSAMYLCASSLSQGNQPQHFGDGTRLSIL.

V and J are TRBV11-2 and TRBJ1-5; 8 bases match TRBD1. J lost 4 bases, V lost 4 bases, and 6 bases had no gene match. There are 15 residues in the CDR3. The V gene's germline CDR1 is SGHAT and CDR2 FQNNGV. The CDR3 here is CASSSGTGRNQPQHF. The CDR3 DNA sequence: TGTGCCAGCAGCTCCGGGACAGGCCGAAATCAGCCCCAGCATTTT. The complete variable domain, with remaining parts taken from reference TRBV11-2 and TRBJ1-5, reads EAGVAQSPRYKIIEKRQSVAFWCNPISGHATLYWYQQILGQGPKLLIQFQNNGVVDDSQLPKDRFSAERLKGVDSTLKIQPAKLEDSAVYLCASSSGTGRNQPQHFGDGTRLSIL.

As DNA, the CDR3 is TGTGCCAGCAGCACAGCCTTGAACACTGAAGCTTTCTTT. Its protein is CASSTALNTEAFF. This chain connects TRBV7-8 to TRBJ1-1; D not certain. The CDR3 runs 13 residues. The V gene lost 5 bases and the J gene lost 0 bases, with 7 bases spanning the gap. The germline V gene encodes CDR1 SGHVS and CDR2 FQNEAQ.

The rearrangement uses TRBV5-1 and TRBJ2-5, with 9 positions matching TRBD1. With V trimmed by 2 bases and J by 4 bases, 12 bases remained unmatched. The CDR3 has 17 amino acids. The V gene's germline CDR1 is SGHRS and CDR2 YFSETQ. The CDR3 sequence is CASSFKPGQGRGETQYF. The CDR3 bases are TGCGCCAGCAGCTTTAAACCGGGACAGGGTCGGGGAGAGACCCAGTACTTC.

This clone was recorded only once. The chain combines TRBV6-5 with TRBJ1-1; D may be TRBD1 (6 bases). CDR3 length: 15 amino acids. Trimming took 2 bases from V and 6 from J, leaving 16 bases between them. Germline V lookup: CDR1 MNHEY, CDR2 SVGAGI. CDR3 loop: CASSYLQGWMAEAFF. CDR3 sequence (DNA): TGTGCCAGCAGTTACCTACAGGGATGGATGGCTGAAGCTTTCTTT.

This chain joins TRBV9 and TRBJ2-2, with a tentative D call TRBD1 (6 bases). V lost 4 bases to trimming and J lost 3 bases, with 16 bases between them. Per germline, CDR1 SGDLS and CDR2 YYNGEE. This CDR3 spans 16 amino acids. CDR3 coding DNA: TGTGCCAGCAGCCCACTGGTAAGACAGGACACCGGGGAGCTGTTTTTT. Translated, it gives CASSPLVRQDTGELFF.

The chain carries TRBV5-1 and TRBJ2-5; D is ambiguous. The J call is in doubt because the DNA end fits TRBJ2-7 better. This CDR3 comprises 13 residues. Germline-derived CDR1 and CDR2 are SGHRS and YFSETQ. CDR3 amino acids: CASSFEALYEQYF. CDR3 nucleotide sequence: TGCGCCAGCAGCTTTGAAGCGCTCTACGAGCAGTACTTC.

V usage is TRBV7-6 and J usage is TRBJ2-1; the match to TRBD2 covers 7 bases. The germline V gene encodes CDR1 SGHVS and CDR2 FNYEAQ. V was clipped by 2 bases and J by 10 bases; unmatched bases: 2. The CDR3 consists of 12 residues. CDR3 residues: CASSLSGREQFF. The CDR3 coding sequence is TGTGCCAGCAGCTTATCCGGGAGGGAGCAGTTCTTC. The full variable domain, in which reference TRBV7-6 and TRBJ2-1 provide the parts outside the CDR3, is GAGVSQSPRYKVTKRGQDVALRCDPISGHVSLYWYRQALGQGPEFLTYFNYEAQQDKSGLPNDRFSAERPEGSISTLTIQRTEQRDSAMYRCASSLSGREQFFGPGTRLTVL.

This chain uses TRBV6-6 with TRBJ1-1; D unclear. Trimming removed 2 bases at V and 1 base at J, with 11 bases between. CDR1 and CDR2 (germline): MNHNY, SVGAGI (reference sequence). The CDR3 sequence is 15 residues long. The chain's CDR3 is CASSYPYSGNTEAFF. Written as DNA, the CDR3 is TGTGCCAGCAGTTACCCTTACTCCGGGAACACTGAAGCTTTCTTT.

The J gene is TRBJ2-7, the V gene TRBV27; TRBD1 is a possible D gene (6 bases). Germline lookup yields CDR1 MNHEY and CDR2 SMNVEV (reference sequence). V shed 4 bases and J shed 2 bases, with 15 bases lying between them. CDR3 length: 15 residues. The CDR3 region is CASSSTPGHTYEQYF. The CDR3 DNA reads as TGTGCCAGCAGTTCTACCCCGGGACACACCTACGAGCAGTACTTC.

The chain uses TRBV14 and TRBJ1-2, with 7 bases aligning to TRBD1. Germline V gene lookup returns CDR1 SGHDN and CDR2 FVKESK. The V gene end was trimmed by 6 bases and the J gene end by 4 bases; junction bases not matched to a gene: 8. The CDR3 totals 14 residues. The CDR3 is CASSHGTGAYGYTF. The CDR3 DNA follows: TGTGCCAGCAGTCACGGAACAGGGGCCTATGGCTACACCTTC.